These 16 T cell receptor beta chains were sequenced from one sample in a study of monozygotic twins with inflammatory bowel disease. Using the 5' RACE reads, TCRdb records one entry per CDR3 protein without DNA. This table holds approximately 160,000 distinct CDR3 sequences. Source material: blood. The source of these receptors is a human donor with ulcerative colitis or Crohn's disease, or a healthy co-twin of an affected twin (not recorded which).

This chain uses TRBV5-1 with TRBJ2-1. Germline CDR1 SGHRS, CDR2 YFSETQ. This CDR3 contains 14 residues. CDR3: CASCAGSSYNEQFF.

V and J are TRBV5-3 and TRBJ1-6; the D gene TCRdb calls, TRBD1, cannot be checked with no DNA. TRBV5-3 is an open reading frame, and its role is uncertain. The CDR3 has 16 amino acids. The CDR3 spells CARSGTGVPYNSPLHF.

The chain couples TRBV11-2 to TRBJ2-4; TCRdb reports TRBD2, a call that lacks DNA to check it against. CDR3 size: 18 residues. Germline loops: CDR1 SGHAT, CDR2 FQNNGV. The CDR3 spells CASSYLAGGSLAKNIQYF.

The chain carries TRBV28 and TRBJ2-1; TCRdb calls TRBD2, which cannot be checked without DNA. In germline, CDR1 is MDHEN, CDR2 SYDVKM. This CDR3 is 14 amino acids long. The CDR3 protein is CASTLAGGFNEQFF.

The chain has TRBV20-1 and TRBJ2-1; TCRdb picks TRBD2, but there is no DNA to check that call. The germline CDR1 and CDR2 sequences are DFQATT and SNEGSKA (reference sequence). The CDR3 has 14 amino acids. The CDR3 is CSASLLAGVGEQFF.

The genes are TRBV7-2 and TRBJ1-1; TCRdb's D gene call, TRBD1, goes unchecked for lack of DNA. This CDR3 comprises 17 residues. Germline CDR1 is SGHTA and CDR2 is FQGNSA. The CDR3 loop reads CASSLSREGRVRTEAFF.

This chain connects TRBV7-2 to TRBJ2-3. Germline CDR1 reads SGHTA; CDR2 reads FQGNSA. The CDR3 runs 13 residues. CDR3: CASSLSGVDTQYF.

The CDR3 here is CASSPGNNEQFF. The chain couples TRBV4-3 to TRBJ2-1. CDR3 length: 12 amino acids. From germline, CDR1 is LGHNA and CDR2 YSLEER.

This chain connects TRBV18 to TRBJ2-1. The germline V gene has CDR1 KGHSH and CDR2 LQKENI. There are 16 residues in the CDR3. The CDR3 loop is CASSPAVVGSYNEQFF.

The CDR3 sequence is CSATLLDTQYF. This chain uses TRBV20-1 with TRBJ2-3. The germline V gene encodes CDR1 DFQATT and CDR2 SNEGSKA (reference sequence). The CDR3 runs to 11 residues.

Here the CDR3 reads CAWRSGRSASGYNEQFF. The rearrangement links TRBV30 to TRBJ2-1; the TCRdb call, TRBD2, lacks DNA for checking. The V gene's germline CDR1 is GTSNPN and CDR2 SVGIG (reference sequence). This CDR3 has 17 residues. The complete variable domain, with remaining parts taken from reference TRBV30 and TRBJ2-1, reads SQTIHQWPATLVQPVGSPLSLECTVEGTSNPNLYWYRQAAGRGLQLLFYSVGIGQISSEVPQNLSASRPQDRQFILSSKKLLLSDSGFYLCAWRSGRSASGYNEQFFGPGTRLTVL.

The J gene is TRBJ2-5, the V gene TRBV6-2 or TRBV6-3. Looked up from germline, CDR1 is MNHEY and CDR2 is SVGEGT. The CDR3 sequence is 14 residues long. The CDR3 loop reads CASSYSGPRETQYF.

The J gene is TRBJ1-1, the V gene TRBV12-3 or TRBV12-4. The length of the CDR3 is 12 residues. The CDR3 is CASLVGNTEAFF.

This CDR3 reads CASNLEPGKLAEQYF. This chain connects TRBV7-2 to TRBJ2-7; TCRdb names TRBD2, which stays unverified in the absence of DNA. The CDR3 extends over 15 amino acids. CDR1 and CDR2 from the germline V gene are SGHTA and FQGNSA.

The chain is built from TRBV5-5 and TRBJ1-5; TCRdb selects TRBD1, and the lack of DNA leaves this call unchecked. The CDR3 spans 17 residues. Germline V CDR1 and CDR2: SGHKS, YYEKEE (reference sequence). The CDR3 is CASSLGVTGSPNQPQHF.

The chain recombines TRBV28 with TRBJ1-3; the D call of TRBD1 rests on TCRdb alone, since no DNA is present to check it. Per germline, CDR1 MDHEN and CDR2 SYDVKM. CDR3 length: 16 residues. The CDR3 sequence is CASSKTGGVIGNSIYF. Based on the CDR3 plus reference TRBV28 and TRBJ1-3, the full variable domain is DVKVTQSSRYLVKRTGEKVFLECVQDMDHENMFWYRQDPGLGLRLIYFSYDVKMKEKGDIPEGYSVSREKKERFSLILESASTNQTSMYLCASSKTGGVIGNSIYFGEGSWLTVV.